Below, one TCR beta chain is given with its context. This record belongs to a study of Graves' ophthalmopathy and Graves' hyperthyroidism. RNA transcripts were the source from which TCR beta CDR3 regions were amplified. First-round RT-PCR with HTBI primers preceded a second-round multiplex PCR. Using its own MiXCR run on the multiplex PCR reads, TCRdb lists one record per CDR3 protein. The sample records about 700,000 distinct CDR3 sequences, about two fifths being singletons. Germline V gives CDR1 ENHRY, CDR2 SYGVKD. This CDR3 contains 13 residues. Between the trimmed V and J ends, which lost 4 bases and 9 bases, there was a span of 15 bases.

The receptor's source is an adult man with Graves' ophthalmopathy. Sequencing input: peripheral blood. The chain recombines TRBV10-3 with TRBJ2-5; D possibly corresponds to TRBD1 (6 bases). DNA of the CDR3: TGTGCCATCAGTGCAGGGGTAGGGCAGCCCCAGTACTTC. It codes for CAISAGVGQPQYF.